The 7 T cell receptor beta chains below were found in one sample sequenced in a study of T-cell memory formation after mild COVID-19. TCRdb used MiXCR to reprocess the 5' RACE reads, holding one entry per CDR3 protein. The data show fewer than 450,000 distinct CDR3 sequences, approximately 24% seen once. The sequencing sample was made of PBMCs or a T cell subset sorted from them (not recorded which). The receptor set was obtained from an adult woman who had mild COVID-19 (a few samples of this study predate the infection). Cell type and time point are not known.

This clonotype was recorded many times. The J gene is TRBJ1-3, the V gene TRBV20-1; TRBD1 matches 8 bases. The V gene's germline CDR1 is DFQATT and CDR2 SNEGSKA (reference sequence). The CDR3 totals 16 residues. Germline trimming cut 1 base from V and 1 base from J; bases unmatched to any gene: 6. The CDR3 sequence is CSARVGQGASGNTIYF. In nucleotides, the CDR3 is TGCAGTGCTAGAGTGGGCCAGGGGGCGTCTGGAAACACCATATATTTT.

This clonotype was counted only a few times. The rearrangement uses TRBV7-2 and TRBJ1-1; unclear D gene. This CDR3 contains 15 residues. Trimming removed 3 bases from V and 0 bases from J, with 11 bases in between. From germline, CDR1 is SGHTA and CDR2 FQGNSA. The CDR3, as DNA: TGTGCCAGCAGCTTGGAATCTTTGGTGAACACTGAAGCTTTCTTT. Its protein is CASSLESLVNTEAFF.

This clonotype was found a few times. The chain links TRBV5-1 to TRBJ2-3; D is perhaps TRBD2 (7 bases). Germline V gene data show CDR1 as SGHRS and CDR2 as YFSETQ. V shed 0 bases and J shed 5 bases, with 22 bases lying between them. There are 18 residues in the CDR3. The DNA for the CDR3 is TGCGCCAGCAGCTTGGGCCCAACGGGCCAGGGGAGGGGAGATACGCAGTATTTT. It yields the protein CASSLGPTGQGRGDTQYF.

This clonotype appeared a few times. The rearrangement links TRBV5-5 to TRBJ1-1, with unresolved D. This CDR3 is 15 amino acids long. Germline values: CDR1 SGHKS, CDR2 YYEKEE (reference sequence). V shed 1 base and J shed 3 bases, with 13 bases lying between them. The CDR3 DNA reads TGTGCCAGCAGCTTGTCTTTTGGGGTAGACACTGAAGCTTTCTTT. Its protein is CASSLSFGVDTEAFF.

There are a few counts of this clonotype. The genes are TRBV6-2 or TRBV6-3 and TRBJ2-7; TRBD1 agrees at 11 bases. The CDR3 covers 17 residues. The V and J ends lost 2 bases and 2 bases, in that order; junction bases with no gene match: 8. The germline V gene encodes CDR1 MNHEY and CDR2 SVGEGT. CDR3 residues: CASSYGSRDRGTYEQYF. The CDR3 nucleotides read TGTGCCAGCAGTTACGGTTCGCGGGACAGGGGGACCTACGAGCAGTACTTC.

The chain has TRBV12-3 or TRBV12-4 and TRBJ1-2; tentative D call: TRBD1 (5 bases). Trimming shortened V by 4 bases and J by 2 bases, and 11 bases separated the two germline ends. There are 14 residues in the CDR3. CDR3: CASSSGKGNYGYTF. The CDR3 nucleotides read TGTGCCAGCAGTTCAGGGAAGGGGAACTATGGCTACACCTTC.

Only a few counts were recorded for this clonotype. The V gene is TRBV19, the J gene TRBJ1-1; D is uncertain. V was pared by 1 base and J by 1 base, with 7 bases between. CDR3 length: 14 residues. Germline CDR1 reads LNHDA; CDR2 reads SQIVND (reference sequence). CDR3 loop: CASSIGDENTEAFF. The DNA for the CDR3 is TGTGCCAGTAGTATAGGGGATGAGAACACTGAAGCTTTCTTT.